These 22 T cell receptor beta chains came from one sample sequenced in a study of Tregs in tolerant kidney transplant recipients. Sequencing was performed with immunoSEQ multiplex PCR; in TCRdb, only in-frame clones are kept and a portion is missing. The sample has more than 25,000 clones, 70% to 85% seen once; the top ten hold 2% to 2.5%. These receptors have no identified antigens. Sequencing was done on a sample of Tregs from blood cultured with allogeneic cells. Receptors were obtained from a human donor in good health.

This clone has just one count. The chain carries TRBV4-1 and TRBJ1-1; D not certain. The CDR3 spans 14 residues. Trimming left V 1 base short and J 9 bases short, with 15 bases between. Germline values: CDR1 MGHRA, CDR2 YSYEKL. CDR3 amino acids: CASSQARVAAKAFF. In DNA form, the CDR3 reads TGCGCCAGCAGCCAAGCGAGGGTAGCAGCCAAAGCTTTCTTT.

This clone was recorded a few times. The rearrangement uses TRBV10-3 and TRBJ2-1; TRBD1 or TRBD2 may be the D gene (6 bases each). CDR1 and CDR2 from the germline V gene are ENHRY and SYGVKD. Trimming pared 6 bases from V and 6 bases from J, leaving 12 bases between. The CDR3 has 13 residues. The CDR3 DNA reads TGTGCCATCAGCCGCCCGGGGGCCAATGAGCAGTTCTTC. It yields the protein CAISRPGANEQFF.

The chain uses TRBV5-6 and TRBJ1-1, with 7 bases lining up with TRBD1. V trimming: 0 bases; J trimming: 10 bases; junction bases outside the gene matches: 3. Germline V lookup: CDR1 SGHDT, CDR2 YYEEEE. This CDR3 spans 12 amino acids. The CDR3 region has the DNA TGTGCCAGCAGCTTGGAGGGGGCTGGAGCTTTCTTT. Protein: CASSLEGAGAFF.

The gene calls are TRBV11-3 and TRBJ2-4, with 7 bases that match TRBD2. V lost 5 bases to trimming and J lost 5 bases; unmatched junction nucleotides: 6. The CDR3 has 14 amino acids. From germline, CDR1 is SGHNT and CDR2 YENEEA. CDR3 sequence (DNA): TGTGCCAGCAGCCCGGGGGGTTGGGAAAACATTCAGTACTTC. It encodes CASSPGGWENIQYF.

The chain carries TRBV11-2 and TRBJ1-1; D remains unclear. CDR1 is SGHAT and CDR2 is FQNNGV in the germline V gene. Trimming pared 1 base from V and 3 bases from J, leaving 12 bases between. The CDR3 covers 15 residues. The CDR3: CASSLGPTKDTEAFF. The CDR3 bases are TGTGCCAGCAGCTTAGGCCCCACAAAGGACACTGAAGCTTTCTTT.

This chain links TRBV6-1 with TRBJ2-7; 9 positions agree with TRBD1. The CDR3 spans 13 residues. Germline CDR1 and CDR2: MNHNS and SASEGT. Losses at the gene ends were 9 bases for V and 4 bases for J; bases not matched to a gene: 7. The CDR3 region has the DNA TGTGCCAGTCACAGGGGGCTCGGATACGAGCAGTACTTC. Amino acid sequence: CASHRGLGYEQYF.

The rearrangement joins TRBV5-6 to TRBJ2-3; TRBD1 is a possible D gene (6 bases). Trimming cost V 0 bases and J 10 bases, with 12 bases left between them. The V gene's germline CDR1 is SGHDT and CDR2 YYEEEE. The CDR3 spans 13 residues. The CDR3 protein is CASSLGQAEPQYF. Here the CDR3 DNA reads TGTGCCAGCAGCTTGGGACAGGCCGAACCGCAGTATTTT.

The V gene is TRBV30, the J gene TRBJ2-7; tentatively, D is TRBD1 (5 bases). V was clipped by 3 bases and J by 0 bases, with 9 bases between them. The V gene's germline CDR1 is GTSNPN and CDR2 SVGIG (reference sequence). This CDR3 is built from 13 residues. The CDR3 here is CAWRRQGSYEQYF. As DNA, the CDR3 is TGTGCCTGGAGGCGCCAGGGCTCCTACGAGCAGTACTTC.

The chain carries TRBV27 and TRBJ2-1; a possible D gene is TRBD2 (7 bases). Germline V gene data show CDR1 as MNHEY and CDR2 as SMNVEV (reference sequence). The CDR3 has 18 amino acids. The V end lost 6 bases, the J end lost 1 base, and 22 bases lay between the germline ends. CDR3 sequence reads: CASSRGGAGVPSYNEQFF. CDR3 bases: TGTGCCAGCAGCCGAGGGGGGGCGGGGGTCCCTTCCTACAATGAGCAGTTCTTC.

This clone was seen just once. This chain links TRBV27 with TRBJ1-6; no clear D gene. CDR1 and CDR2 (germline): MNHEY, SMNVEV (reference sequence). The length of the CDR3 is 13 residues. Trimming stripped 6 bases from V and 9 bases from J, with 12 bases between. CDR3 sequence: CASRQSLGSPLHF. As DNA, the CDR3 is TGTGCCAGCAGGCAGTCGTTGGGTTCACCCCTCCACTTT.

This CDR3 reads CASSLAGTSGGAEFF. In DNA, the CDR3 is TGCGCCAGCAGCTTGGCTGGGACTAGCGGGGGGGCCGAGTTCTTC. This rearrangement joins TRBV5-1 to TRBJ2-1; TRBD2 agrees at 16 bases. The CDR3 length is 15 residues. V was pared by 0 bases and J by 14 bases, with 5 bases of the junction left unmatched. In germline, CDR1 is SGHRS, CDR2 YFSETQ. The complete variable domain, with remaining parts taken from reference TRBV5-1 and TRBJ2-1, reads KAGVTQTPRYLIKTRGQQVTLSCSPISGHRSVSWYQQTPGQGLQFLFEYFSETQRNKGNFPGRFSGRQFSNSRSEMNVSTLELGDSALYLCASSLAGTSGGAEFFGPGTRLTVL.

This rearrangement joins TRBV10-2 to TRBJ1-6; D is unresolved. This CDR3 is 12 amino acids long. The germline V gene encodes CDR1 WSHSY and CDR2 SAAADI. V lost 6 bases and J lost 6, with 6 bases in between. CDR3 nucleotide sequence: TGCGCCAGCAGCTCCGCTAATTCACCCCTCCACTTT. It encodes CASSSANSPLHF.

This clone was detected only once. This chain's CDR3 is CASSRDSHSNQPQHF. CDR3 in DNA: TGTGCCAGCTCACGAGACAGTCATAGCAATCAGCCCCAGCATTTT. This chain connects TRBV18 to TRBJ1-5; maybe TRBD1 (5 bases). The V and J ends lost 4 bases and 0 bases respectively, with 10 bases between them. The CDR3 totals 15 residues. Per germline, CDR1 KGHSH and CDR2 LQKENI.

The DNA of the CDR3 is TGTGCCAGCAGCTCGCCCTCTGGAGGCTACACCGGGGAGCTGTTTTTT. As protein: CASSSPSGGYTGELFF. The rearrangement links TRBV11-3 to TRBJ2-2; a possible D gene is TRBD2 (5 bases). The V end was cut by 4 bases, the J end by 3 bases, with 15 bases between. CDR3 length: 16 amino acids. The germline gives CDR1 SGHNT, CDR2 YENEEA.

The chain links TRBV5-6 to TRBJ2-7; perhaps TRBD1 as D (5 bases). This CDR3 has 13 amino acids. CDR1 and CDR2 from the germline V gene are SGHDT and YYEEEE. Trimming stripped 4 bases from V and 7 bases from J, with 15 bases between. CDR3 bases: TGTGCCAGCAGCACTCACAGGCTTGGGGAGCAGTACTTC. Translation: CASSTHRLGEQYF. Looking up the rest from reference TRBV5-6 and TRBJ2-7 gives the full variable domain: DAGVTQSPTHLIKTRGQQVTLRCSPKSGHDTVSWYQQALGQGPQFIFQYYEEEERQRGNFPDRFSGHQFPNYSSELNVNALLLGDSALYLCASSTHRLGEQYFGPGTRLTVT.

The rearrangement joins TRBV2 to TRBJ1-6, with D possibly being TRBD1 (5 bases). The CDR3 contains 17 residues. Germline V gene data show CDR1 as SNHLY and CDR2 as FYNNEI. The V and J ends lost 6 bases and 7 bases respectively, with 22 bases between them. The CDR3 DNA is TGTGCCAGCAGGCGACCTTTACCCGGGACGGGGAATTCACCCCTCCACTTT. Translated, it gives CASRRPLPGTGNSPLHF.

The J gene is TRBJ2-1, the V gene TRBV19; D uncertain. CDR1 is LNHDA, CDR2 SQIVND, per germline (reference sequence). The CDR3 covers 13 residues. V lost 8 bases and J 4 bases, leaving 12 bases between the germline ends. CDR3 region: CASRGRRYNEQFF. The CDR3 DNA sequence: TGTGCCAGTCGTGGCCGACGTTACAATGAGCAGTTCTTC.

The rearrangement uses TRBV4-3 and TRBJ1-3; D unresolved. This CDR3 is built from 13 residues. V lost 0 bases and J lost 4, with 4 bases in between. Germline values: CDR1 LGHNA, CDR2 YSLEER. CDR3 region: CASSQESGNTIYF. The CDR3 bases are TGCGCCAGCAGCCAAGAATCCGGAAACACCATATATTTT.

The J gene is TRBJ1-6, the V gene TRBV6-6; D unresolved. The CDR3 has 16 amino acids. The V end lost 6 bases, the J end lost 6 bases, and 18 bases lay between the germline ends. Germline assignment: CDR1 MNHNY and CDR2 SVGAGI (reference sequence). CDR3 in DNA: TGTGCCAGCAGCCTCTCCCCCAGGCTCTCTAATTCACCCCTCCACTTT. Translating gives CASSLSPRLSNSPLHF.

The J gene is TRBJ2-7, the V gene TRBV30; a possible D gene is TRBD2 (6 bases). V was shortened by 3 bases and J by 6 bases, with 9 bases between the two germline ends. CDR1 GTSNPN and CDR2 SVGIG come from the germline V gene (reference sequence). The CDR3 spans 11 residues. CDR3 sequence reads: CAWSGSLEQYF. The CDR3 DNA reads TGTGCCTGGAGCGGGAGTCTCGAGCAGTACTTC.

CDR3 in amino acids: CASSLGPGLPYEQFF. DNA of the CDR3: TGCGCCAGCAGCTTGGGACCGGGACTCCCTTATGAGCAGTTCTTC. The rearrangement uses TRBV5-1 and TRBJ2-1, with D possibly TRBD2 on 6 matching bases. V was clipped by 0 bases and J by 8 bases, with 15 bases between them. The CDR3 length is 15 residues. The germline V gene has CDR1 SGHRS and CDR2 YFSETQ. The variable domain in full, completed from reference TRBV5-1 and TRBJ2-1, reads KAGVTQTPRYLIKTRGQQVTLSCSPISGHRSVSWYQQTPGQGLQFLFEYFSETQRNKGNFPGRFSGRQFSNSRSEMNVSTLELGDSALYLCASSLGPGLPYEQFFGPGTRLTVL.

The chain carries TRBV28 and TRBJ1-2; tentatively, D is TRBD1 (5 bases). Germline assignment: CDR1 MDHEN and CDR2 SYDVKM. The CDR3 is made up of 14 amino acids. V lost 3 bases and J lost 3, with 11 bases in between. The CDR3 reads CASSLAGGDYGYTF. The CDR3 nucleotides read TGTGCCAGCAGTTTGGCGGGGGGGGACTATGGCTACACCTTC.